This T cell receptor (beta chain) was sequenced for a study of cytomegalovirus exposure and HLA in healthy donors. This PCR relied on a set of 60 Vbeta primers and 13 Jbeta primers. Generated by immunoSEQ multiplex PCR, the TCRdb table keeps only in-frame clones and is missing some. The table has about 76,000 clones, 65% to 80% seen once. Study findings and constraints: Productive rates of about 87% or about 30% were seen for most TCR beta V segments in an earlier analysis. Of the V segments, some could not be distinguished, including TRBV6-2 and TRBV6-3, and were excluded.

With 3 bases removed from V and 7 bases from J, the gap between germline ends came to 16 bases. This CDR3 contains 14 residues. Germline values: CDR1 MDHEN, CDR2 SYDVKM. About this clone itself: Its antigen is unknown.

Material: PBMCs. The TCR originated in a man aged 30 to 45 in good health and CMV-seronegative. This chain links TRBV28 with TRBJ2-7; D may be TRBD1 (6 bases). CDR3 in amino acids: CASSFPQTGWEQYF. The CDR3 DNA sequence: TGTGCCAGCAGTTTTCCCCAAACAGGGTGGGAGCAGTACTTC.